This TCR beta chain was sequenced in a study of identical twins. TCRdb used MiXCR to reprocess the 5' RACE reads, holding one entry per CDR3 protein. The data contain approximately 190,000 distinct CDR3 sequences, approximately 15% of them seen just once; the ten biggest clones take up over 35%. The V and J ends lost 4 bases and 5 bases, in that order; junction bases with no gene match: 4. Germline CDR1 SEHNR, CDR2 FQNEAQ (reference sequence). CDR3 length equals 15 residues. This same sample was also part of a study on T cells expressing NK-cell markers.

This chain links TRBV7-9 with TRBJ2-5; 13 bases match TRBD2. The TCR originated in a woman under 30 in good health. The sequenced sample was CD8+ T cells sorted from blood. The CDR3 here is CASSSTSGRMETQYF. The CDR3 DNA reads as TGTGCCAGCAGCTCGACTAGCGGGAGGATGGAGACCCAGTACTTC.